This T cell receptor beta chain stems from a study of ipilimumab plus nivolumab after autologous stem cell transplantation. The CDR3 runs 13 residues. The V end was cut by 7 bases, the J end by 6 bases, with 18 bases between. Germline lookup yields CDR1 SQVTM and CDR2 ANQGSEA. Clones were read by immunoSEQ multiplex PCR, and TCRdb kept only the in-frame ones, dropping some. The table includes more than 12,000 clones, 60% to 75% detected once. Starting 14 to 28 days after autologous transplant, ipilimumab 1 mg/kg was given. Patients received nivolumab 3 mg/kg at weeks 1, 4, 7, 10, then fortnightly to week 26.

The sequence derives from a male donor with primary mediastinal lymphoma. The source material was PBMCs, sampled in a trial of ipilimumab plus nivolumab as post-transplant consolidation. The V and J genes are TRBV29-1 and TRBJ2-5; D gene uncertain. CDR3 protein: CSAAPGWSQTQYF. The CDR3 region has the DNA TGCAGCGCCGCACCCGGTTGGAGTCAGACCCAGTACTTC.